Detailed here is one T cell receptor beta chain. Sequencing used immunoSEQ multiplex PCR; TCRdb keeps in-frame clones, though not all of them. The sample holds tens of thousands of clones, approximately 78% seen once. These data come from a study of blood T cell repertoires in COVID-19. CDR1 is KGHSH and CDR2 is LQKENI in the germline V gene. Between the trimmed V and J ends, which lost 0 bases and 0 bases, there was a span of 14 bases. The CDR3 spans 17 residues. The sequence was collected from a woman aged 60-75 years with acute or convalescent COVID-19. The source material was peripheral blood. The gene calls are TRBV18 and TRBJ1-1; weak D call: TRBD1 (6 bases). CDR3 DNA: TGTGCCAGCTCACCACCGGTCGGGGGGGCCCTGAACACTGAAGCTTTCTTT. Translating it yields CASSPPVGGALNTEAFF. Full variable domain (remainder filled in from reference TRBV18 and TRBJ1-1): NAGVMQNPRHLVRRRGQEARLRCSPMKGHSHVYWYRQLPEEGLKFMVYLQKENIIDESGMPKERFSAEFPKEGPSILRIQQVVRGDSAAYFCASSPPVGGALNTEAFFGQGTRLTVV.